Sequencing of this TCR beta chain was carried out in a study of cytomegalovirus exposure and HLA in healthy donors. The assay was immunoSEQ multiplex PCR, and TCRdb's table has in-frame clones only and misses some. The table shows a few hundred thousand clones, with about nine tenths occurring only once. Germline lookup yields CDR1 MDHEN and CDR2 SYDVKM. The CDR3 sequence is 15 residues long. V dropped 5 bases and J dropped 0 bases, with 11 bases sitting between them. The chain recombines TRBV28 with TRBJ2-1; D gene ambiguous. This clonotype was obtained from a woman aged 18-35 years in good health and CMV-seronegative. The specimen was PBMCs. In DNA form, the CDR3 reads TGTGCCAGCAGTCCGATTGTTAGCTCCTACAATGAGCAGTTCTTC. This sequence encodes CASSPIVSSYNEQFF.